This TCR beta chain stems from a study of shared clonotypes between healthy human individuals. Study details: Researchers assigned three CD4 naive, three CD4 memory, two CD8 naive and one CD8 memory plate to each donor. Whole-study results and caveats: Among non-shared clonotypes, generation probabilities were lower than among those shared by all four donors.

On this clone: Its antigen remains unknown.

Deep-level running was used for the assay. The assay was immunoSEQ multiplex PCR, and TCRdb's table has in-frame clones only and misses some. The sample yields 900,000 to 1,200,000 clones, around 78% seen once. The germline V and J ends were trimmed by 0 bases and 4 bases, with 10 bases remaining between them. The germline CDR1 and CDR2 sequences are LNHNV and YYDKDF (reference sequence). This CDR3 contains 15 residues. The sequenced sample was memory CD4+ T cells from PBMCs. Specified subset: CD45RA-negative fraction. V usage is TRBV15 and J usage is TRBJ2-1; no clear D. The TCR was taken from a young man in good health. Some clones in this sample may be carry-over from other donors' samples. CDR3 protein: CATSRDQHRYNEQFF. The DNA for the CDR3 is TGTGCCACCAGCAGAGACCAGCACAGATACAATGAGCAGTTCTTC.